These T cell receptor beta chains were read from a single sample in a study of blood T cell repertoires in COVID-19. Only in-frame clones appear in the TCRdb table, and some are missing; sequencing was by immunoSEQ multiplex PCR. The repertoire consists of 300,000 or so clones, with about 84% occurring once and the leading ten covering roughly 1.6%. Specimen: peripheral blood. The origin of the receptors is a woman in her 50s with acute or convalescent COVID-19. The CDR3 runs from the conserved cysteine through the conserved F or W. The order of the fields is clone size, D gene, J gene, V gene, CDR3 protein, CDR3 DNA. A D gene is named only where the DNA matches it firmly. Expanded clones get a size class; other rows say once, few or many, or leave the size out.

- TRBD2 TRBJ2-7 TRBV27 CASSSPQLAGSYEQYF TGTGCCAGCAGTTCCCCCCAACTAGCGGGCTCCTACGAGCAGTACTTC
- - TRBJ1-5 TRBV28 CASSRRQVPSPQHF TGTGCCAGCAGCCGCCGACAGGTACCTTCGCCCCAGCATTTT
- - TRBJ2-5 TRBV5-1 CASSKQGGSQETQYF TGCGCCAGCAGCAAGCAGGGGGGCTCCCAAGAGACCCAGTACTTC
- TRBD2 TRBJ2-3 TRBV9 CASSYSAGVEDTQYF TGTGCCAGCAGCTACTCAGCGGGAGTTGAAGATACGCAGTATTTT
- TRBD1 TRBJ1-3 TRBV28 CASSSEDRGRNTIYF TGTGCCAGCAGTTCCGAGGACAGGGGGCGGAACACCATATATTTT
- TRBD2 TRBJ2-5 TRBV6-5 CASSYGSASGEETQYF TGTGCCAGCAGTTACGGTTCGGCTAGCGGGGAAGAGACCCAGTACTTC
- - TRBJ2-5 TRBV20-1 CSAPRRETQYF TGCAGTGCCCCCCGGCGGGAGACCCAGTACTTC
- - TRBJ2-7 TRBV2 CASRGVPYEQYF TGTGCCAGCAGAGGAGTTCCCTACGAGCAGTACTTC
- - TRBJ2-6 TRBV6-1 CASSGPRGKSSGANVLTF TGTGCCAGCAGTGGGCCCCGGGGGAAGAGCTCTGGGGCCAACGTCCTGACTTTC
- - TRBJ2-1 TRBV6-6 CASTTQRNSYNEQFF TGTGCCAGCACCACCCAGAGGAATTCCTACAATGAGCAGTTCTTC
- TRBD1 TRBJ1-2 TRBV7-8 CASSLLGQGVAYGYTF TGTGCCAGCAGCTTATTGGGACAGGGGGTGGCCTATGGCTACACCTTC
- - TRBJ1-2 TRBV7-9 CASSPSGAGAYGYTF TGTGCCAGCAGCCCCTCAGGGGCAGGGGCTTACGGCTACACCTTC
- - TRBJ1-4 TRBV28 CASSYWGGSDEKLFF TGTGCCAGCAGTTACTGGGGGGGGTCGGATGAAAAACTGTTTTTT
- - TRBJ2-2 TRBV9 CASSRLGGAAGELFF TGTGCCAGCAGCCGATTGGGGGGGGCTGCCGGGGAGCTGTTTTTT
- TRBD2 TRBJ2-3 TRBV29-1 CSTGTSGSVPDTQYF TGCAGCACCGGGACTAGCGGGTCCGTCCCGGATACGCAGTATTTT
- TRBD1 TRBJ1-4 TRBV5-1 CASSQGQINEKLFF TGCGCCAGCAGCCAGGGACAGATTAATGAAAAACTGTTTTTT
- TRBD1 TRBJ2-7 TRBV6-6 CASSYSGTGVSYEQYF TGTGCCAGCAGTTATTCCGGGACAGGGGTCTCCTACGAGCAGTACTTC
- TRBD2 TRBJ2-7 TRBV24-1 CATSDDRTSGRDEQYF TGTGCCACCAGTGATGATCGGACTAGCGGGAGAGACGAGCAGTACTTC
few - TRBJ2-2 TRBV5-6 CASSLGGQATGELFF TGTGCCAGCAGCTTGGGGGGACAAGCTACCGGGGAGCTGTTTTTT
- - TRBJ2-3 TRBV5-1 CASRPGEYSTDTQYF TGCGCCAGCCGGCCGGGAGAATATAGCACAGATACGCAGTATTTT
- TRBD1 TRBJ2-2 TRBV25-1 CASELTGLTGELFF TGTGCCAGCGAATTGACAGGGCTCACCGGGGAGCTGTTTTTT
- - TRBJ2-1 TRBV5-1 CASSFPPYNEQFF TGCGCCAGCAGCTTCCCTCCCTACAATGAGCAGTTCTTC
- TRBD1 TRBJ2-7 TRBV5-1 CASSLAPARGSYEQYF TGCGCCAGCAGCTTGGCCCCGGCCAGGGGGTCCTACGAGCAGTACTTC
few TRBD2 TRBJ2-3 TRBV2 CASSYTSGSIRITDTQYF TGTGCCAGCAGTTATACTAGCGGGAGTATTCGAATCACAGATACGCAGTATTTT
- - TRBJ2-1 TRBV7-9 CASSSGLTYNEQFF TGTGCCAGCAGTTCGGGACTGACCTACAATGAGCAGTTCTTC
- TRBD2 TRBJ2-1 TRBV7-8 CASSFLAGSYNEQFF TGTGCCAGCAGCTTCCTAGCGGGATCCTACAATGAGCAGTTCTTC
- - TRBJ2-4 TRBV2 CASSDLAGVGDIQYF TGTGCCAGCAGTGACCTTGCAGGGGTGGGGGACATTCAGTACTTC
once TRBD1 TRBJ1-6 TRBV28 CASSQGQGRKGSPLHF TGTGCCAGCAGTCAGGGACAGGGTCGAAAGGGTTCACCCCTCCACTTT
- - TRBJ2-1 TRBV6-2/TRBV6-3 CASSYPENRQFF TGTGCCAGCAGTTATCCTGAGAATAGACAGTTCTTC
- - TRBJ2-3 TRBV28 CASSFSPDTQYF TGTGCCAGCAGTTTTTCTCCGGATACGCAGTATTTT
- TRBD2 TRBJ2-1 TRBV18 CASSRSGSHNEQFF TGTGCCAGCTCACGGAGCGGGAGCCACAATGAGCAGTTCTTC
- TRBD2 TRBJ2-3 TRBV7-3 CASSTLAGGPQYF TGTGCCAGCAGCACCCTAGCGGGTGGGCCGCAGTATTTT
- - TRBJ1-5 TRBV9 CASSVGSGYNQPQHF TGTGCCAGCAGCGTAGGATCGGGGTACAATCAGCCCCAGCATTTT
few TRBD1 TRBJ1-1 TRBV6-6 CASSYGGQGIEAFF TGTGCCAGCAGTTACGGGGGACAGGGTATCGAAGCTTTCTTT
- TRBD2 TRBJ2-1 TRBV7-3 CASSFGLAGSYNEQFF TGTGCCAGCAGCTTCGGACTAGCGGGCTCCTACAATGAGCAGTTCTTC
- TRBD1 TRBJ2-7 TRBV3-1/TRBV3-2 CASSPTGGVYEQYF TGTGCCAGCAGCCCGACAGGGGGTGTCTACGAGCAGTACTTC
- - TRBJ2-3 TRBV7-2 CASRLNLDTQYF TGTGCCAGCAGGCTTAACTTAGATACGCAGTATTTT
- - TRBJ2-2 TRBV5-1 CASSLAGPNTGELFF TGCGCCAGCAGCTTGGCAGGGCCGAACACCGGGGAGCTGTTTTTT
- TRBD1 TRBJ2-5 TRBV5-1 CASSIGTAEQETQYF TGCGCCAGCAGCATCGGGACAGCAGAACAAGAGACCCAGTACTTC
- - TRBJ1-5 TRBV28 CASRILQGNQPQHF TGTGCCAGCAGAATCTTACAGGGCAATCAGCCCCAGCATTTT
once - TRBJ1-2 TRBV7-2 CASSLGVPPNYGYTF TGTGCCAGCAGCCTCGGAGTACCTCCTAACTATGGCTACACCTTC
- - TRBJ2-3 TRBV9 CASSESTDTQYF TGTGCCAGCTCGGAGAGCACAGATACGCAGTATTTT
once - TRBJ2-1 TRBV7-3 CASSLGSGNEQFF TGTGCCAGCAGCTTAGGTAGTGGCAATGAGCAGTTCTTC
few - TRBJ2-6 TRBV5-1 CASRPDSSGANVLTF TGCGCCAGCAGACCAGACAGCTCTGGGGCCAACGTCCTGACTTTC
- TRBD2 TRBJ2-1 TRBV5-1 CASRSGGRYNEQFF TGCGCCAGCAGGAGCGGGGGACGCTACAATGAGCAGTTCTTC
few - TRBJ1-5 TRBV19 CASSERGSSNQPQHF TGTGCCAGTAGCGAAAGGGGCAGCAGCAATCAGCCCCAGCATTTT
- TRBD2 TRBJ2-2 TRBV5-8 CASSFLAGGNTGELFF TGTGCCAGCAGCTTCCTAGCGGGAGGAAACACCGGGGAGCTGTTTTTT
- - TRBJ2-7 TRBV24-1 CATTDLPDRELKYEQYF TGTGCCACCACCGACCTCCCCGACCGGGAGCTAAAGTACGAGCAGTACTTC
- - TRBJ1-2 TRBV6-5 CATSGGIAYGYTF TGTGCCACCTCCGGAGGTATAGCCTATGGCTACACCTTC
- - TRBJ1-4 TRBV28 CASSSGLGGEKLFF TGTGCCAGCAGTTCGGGACTGGGGGGTGAAAAACTGTTTTTT